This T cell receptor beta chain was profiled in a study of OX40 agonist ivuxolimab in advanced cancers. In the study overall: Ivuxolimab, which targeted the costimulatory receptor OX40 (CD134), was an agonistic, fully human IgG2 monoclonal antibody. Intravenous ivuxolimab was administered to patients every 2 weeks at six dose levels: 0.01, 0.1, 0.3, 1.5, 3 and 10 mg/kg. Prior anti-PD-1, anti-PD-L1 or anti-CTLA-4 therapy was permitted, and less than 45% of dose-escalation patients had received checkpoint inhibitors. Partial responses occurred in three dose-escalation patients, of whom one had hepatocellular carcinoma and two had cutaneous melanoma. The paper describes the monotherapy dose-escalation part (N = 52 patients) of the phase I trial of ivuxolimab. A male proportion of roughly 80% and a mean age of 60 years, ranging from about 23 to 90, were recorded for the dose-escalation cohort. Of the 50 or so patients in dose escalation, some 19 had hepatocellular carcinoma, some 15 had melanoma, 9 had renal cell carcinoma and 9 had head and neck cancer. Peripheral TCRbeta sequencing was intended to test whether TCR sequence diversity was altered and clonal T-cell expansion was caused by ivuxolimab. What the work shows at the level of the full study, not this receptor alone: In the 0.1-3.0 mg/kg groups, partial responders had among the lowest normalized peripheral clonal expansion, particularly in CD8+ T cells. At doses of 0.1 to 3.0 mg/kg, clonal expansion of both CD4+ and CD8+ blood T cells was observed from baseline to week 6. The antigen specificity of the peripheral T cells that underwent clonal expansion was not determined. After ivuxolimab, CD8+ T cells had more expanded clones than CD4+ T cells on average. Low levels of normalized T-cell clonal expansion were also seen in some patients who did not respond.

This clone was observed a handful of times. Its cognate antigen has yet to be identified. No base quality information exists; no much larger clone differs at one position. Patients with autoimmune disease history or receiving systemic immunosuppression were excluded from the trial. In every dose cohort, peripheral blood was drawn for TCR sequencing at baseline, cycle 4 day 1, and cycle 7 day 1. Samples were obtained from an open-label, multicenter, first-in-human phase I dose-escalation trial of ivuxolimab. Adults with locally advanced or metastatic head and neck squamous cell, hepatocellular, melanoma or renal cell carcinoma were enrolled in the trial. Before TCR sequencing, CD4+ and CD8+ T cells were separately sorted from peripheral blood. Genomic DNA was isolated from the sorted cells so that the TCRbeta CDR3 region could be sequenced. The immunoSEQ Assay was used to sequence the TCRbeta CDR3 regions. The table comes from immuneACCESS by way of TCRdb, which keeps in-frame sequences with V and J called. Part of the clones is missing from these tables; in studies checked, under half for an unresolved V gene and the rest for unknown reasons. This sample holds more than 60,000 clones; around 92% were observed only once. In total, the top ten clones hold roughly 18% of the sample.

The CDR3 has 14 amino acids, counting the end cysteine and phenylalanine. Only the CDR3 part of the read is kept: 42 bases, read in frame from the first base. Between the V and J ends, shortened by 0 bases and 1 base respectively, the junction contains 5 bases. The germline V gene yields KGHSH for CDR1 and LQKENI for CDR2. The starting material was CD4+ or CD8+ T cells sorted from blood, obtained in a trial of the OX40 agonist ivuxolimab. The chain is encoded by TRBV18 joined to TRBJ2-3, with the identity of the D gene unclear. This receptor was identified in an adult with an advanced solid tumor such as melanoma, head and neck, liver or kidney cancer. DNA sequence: TGTGCCAGCTCACCACCGGTCGGCACAGATACGCAGTATTTT. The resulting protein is CASSPPVGTDTQYF.